The rows below give T cell receptor beta chains drawn from one sample of a study of T cell responses to AZD1222 COVID-19 vaccine. Method: immunoSEQ multiplex PCR; TCRdb's copy keeps in-frame clones and lacks some. The table shows about 100,000 clones, with roughly 90% occurring only once. The sequencing here drew on peripheral blood, taken on day 0 of AZD1222 vaccination. Receptors were obtained from an adult in good health. CDR3s include the opening cysteine and the closing phenylalanine or tryptophan. A D gene is named only where the DNA matches it firmly. Clone size, where shown, is once, few, many, or a class for clones that have expanded.

NA	NA	TRBJ2-1	TRBV12-3/TRBV12-4	CASSLIGGHEQFF	TGTGCCAGCAGTTTAATTGGGGGCCATGAGCAGTTCTTC
NA	once	TRBJ2-2	TRBV24-1	CATEENTGELFF	TGTGCCACGGAGGAGAACACCGGGGAGCTGTTTTTT
NA	NA	TRBJ2-1	TRBV14	CASSQMAGPLNEQFF	TGTGCCAGCAGCCAAATGGCGGGCCCACTCAATGAGCAGTTCTTC
TRBD1	NA	TRBJ1-4	TRBV4-1	CASSQGQGRGEKLFF	TGCGCCAGCAGCCAAGGACAGGGTAGAGGTGAAAAACTGTTTTTT
NA	NA	TRBJ2-2	TRBV11-2	CASSLDTGELFF	TGTGCCAGCAGCTTAGATACCGGGGAGCTGTTTTTT
TRBD1	few	TRBJ1-1	TRBV2	CASRPIQGAITEAFF	TGTGCCAGCAGGCCAATACAGGGGGCGATTACTGAAGCTTTCTTT
TRBD2	NA	TRBJ2-3	TRBV18	CASSPPNLAGRTDTQYF	TGTGCCAGCTCACCCCCGAACCTAGCGGGGCGCACAGATACGCAGTATTTT
NA	NA	TRBJ1-5	TRBV19	CASSMLTGGNQPQHF	TGTGCCAGTAGTATGCTCACAGGAGGCAATCAGCCCCAGCATTTT
TRBD2	NA	TRBJ2-7	TRBV6-4	CASRIAGTSGQSTNYEQYF	TGTGCCAGCAGGATAGCCGGGACTAGCGGGCAATCGACGAACTACGAGCAGTACTTC
NA	NA	TRBJ2-1	TRBV19	CASSIDRPTYNEQFF	TGTGCCAGTAGTATTGATAGGCCTACCTACAATGAGCAGTTCTTC
NA	NA	TRBJ1-1	TRBV4-3	CASSQGTQRTEAFF	TGCGCCAGCAGCCAAGGAACCCAGCGCACTGAAGCTTTCTTT
NA	NA	TRBJ2-5	TRBV28	CASSGAGTADLQETQYF	TGTGCCAGCTCCGGGGCGGGAACGGCCGATTTGCAAGAGACCCAGTACTTC
NA	once	TRBJ1-4	TRBV28	CASSPTGYVEKLFF	TGTGCCAGCAGCCCAACGGGGTACGTTGAAAAACTGTTTTTT
NA	NA	TRBJ2-4	TRBV18	CASSPEQKNIQYF	TGTGCCAGCTCACCGGAGCAGAAAAACATTCAGTACTTC
TRBD1	NA	TRBJ1-1	TRBV7-6	CASSLMTGEQTEAFF	TGTGCCAGCAGCCTAATGACAGGGGAGCAAACTGAAGCTTTCTTT
NA	once	TRBJ2-7	TRBV11-2	CASSHLTAFEKYEQYF	TGTGCCAGCAGCCACCTGACAGCATTCGAAAAATACGAGCAGTACTTC
NA	NA	TRBJ2-2	TRBV6-2/TRBV6-3	CASSLTAGTGELFF	TGTGCCAGCAGTCTTACCGCAGGCACCGGGGAGCTGTTTTTT
TRBD1	NA	TRBJ1-1	TRBV18	CASSPDRAGWNTEAFF	TGTGCCAGCTCCCCAGACAGGGCGGGGTGGAACACTGAAGCTTTCTTT
NA	NA	TRBJ1-2	TRBV5-4	CASSGVTVNYGYTF	TGTGCCAGCAGCGGGGTGACGGTTAACTATGGCTACACCTTC
NA	NA	TRBJ2-3	TRBV10-1	CASSEWVEGDTQYF	TGCGCCAGCAGTGAGTGGGTGGAGGGAGATACGCAGTATTTT
NA	NA	TRBJ2-7	TRBV11-3	CASSSSEYEQYF	TGTGCCAGCAGCTCCTCGGAATACGAGCAGTACTTC
TRBD1	once	TRBJ1-1	TRBV19	CASRMGTGGNTEAFF	TGTGCCAGTAGAATGGGAACAGGGGGGAACACTGAAGCTTTCTTT
NA	NA	TRBJ2-7	TRBV7-9	CASSLDPFYEQYF	TGTGCCAGCAGCTTAGACCCGTTCTACGAGCAGTACTTC
NA	NA	TRBJ1-5	TRBV7-2	CASSPRLSNQPQHF	TGTGCCAGCAGCCCACGACTGTCAAATCAGCCCCAGCATTTT
NA	NA	TRBJ1-4	TRBV19	CASRYEGFLKLFF	TGTGCCAGTAGATACGAGGGGTTCCTAAAACTGTTTTTT
NA	NA	TRBJ1-1	TRBV7-6	CASSRVGGGGTEAFF	TGTGCCAGCAGCCGGGTTGGTGGGGGTGGCACTGAAGCTTTCTTT
TRBD1	NA	TRBJ1-3	TRBV30	CAWRPRTGLAGNTIYF	TGTGCCTGGAGGCCTAGGACAGGGCTCGCCGGAAACACCATATATTTT
TRBD1	NA	TRBJ1-2	TRBV15	CATSRRDRPQNYGYTF	TGTGCCACCAGCAGGCGGGACAGGCCACAAAACTATGGCTACACCTTC
TRBD1	NA	TRBJ1-6	TRBV28	CASSATGGNNSPLHF	TGTGCCAGCAGTGCAACAGGGGGAAATAATTCACCCCTCCACTTT
TRBD2	NA	TRBJ2-7	TRBV7-2	CASSPGPGGSYEQYF	TGTGCCAGCAGCCCCGGCCCGGGAGGATCCTACGAGCAGTACTTC
TRBD1	NA	TRBJ2-7	TRBV7-2	CASSLGGGQGTTYEQYF	TGTGCCAGCAGCTTAGGGGGGGGACAGGGGACTACCTACGAGCAGTACTTC
NA	NA	TRBJ1-1	TRBV20-1	CSAVQTEAFF	TGCAGTGCTGTTCAGACTGAAGCTTTCTTT
NA	NA	TRBJ1-1	TRBV28	CASSFPGRGMNTEAFF	TGTGCCAGCAGTTTTCCAGGGCGAGGAATGAACACTGAAGCTTTCTTT
TRBD2	NA	TRBJ2-2	TRBV5-1	CASSLTGGGTGELFF	TGCGCCAGCAGCTTGACGGGAGGGGGAACCGGGGAGCTGTTTTTT
NA	once	TRBJ2-7	TRBV15	CATSRDRPGEQYF	TGTGCCACCAGCAGAGACAGACCTGGGGAGCAGTACTTC
NA	NA	TRBJ1-6	TRBV30	CAWGGRGSPLHF	TGTGCCTGGGGGGGAAGGGGTTCACCCCTCCACTTT
NA	many	TRBJ1-5	TRBV2	CASSERGGNQPQHF	TGTGCCAGCAGTGAACGGGGAGGCAATCAGCCCCAGCATTTT
NA	NA	TRBJ1-2	TRBV18	CASSPLAGNYGYTF	TGTGCCAGCTCACCACTGGCGGGTAACTATGGCTACACCTTC
NA	few	TRBJ1-5	TRBV6-5	CASSYDINQPQHF	TGTGCCAGCAGTTACGACATAAATCAGCCCCAGCATTTT
TRBD1	NA	TRBJ1-5	TRBV3-1/TRBV3-2	CASSKDRGNQPQHF	TGTGCCAGCAGCAAGGACAGGGGAAATCAGCCCCAGCATTTT
TRBD1	once	TRBJ1-1	TRBV13	CASSGGQGAVGTEAFF	TGTGCCAGCAGTGGGGGACAGGGGGCAGTTGGGACTGAAGCTTTCTTT
NA	NA	TRBJ1-3	TRBV3-1/TRBV3-2	CASSQPETRSAGNTIYF	TGTGCCAGCAGCCAACCCGAAACCCGGAGTGCTGGAAACACCATATATTTT
NA	NA	TRBJ1-6	TRBV6-5	CASSYSFAGGTLHF	TGTGCCAGCAGTTACTCGTTCGCGGGGGGGACCCTCCACTTT
TRBD2	once	TRBJ2-3	TRBV28	CKYPGGSTDTQYF	TGTAAGTATCCGGGAGGGAGCACAGATACGCAGTATTTT
NA	NA	TRBJ1-5	TRBV6-7	CASSYEKDGQPQHF	TGTGCCAGCAGTTACGAAAAAGACGGTCAGCCCCAGCATTTT
NA	NA	TRBJ1-2	TRBV24-1	CATSDFRGQGYTF	TGTGCCACCAGTGATTTCCGGGGGCAGGGCTACACCTTC
TRBD2	NA	TRBJ2-5	TRBV29-1	CSGHRLAGAWETQYF	TGCAGCGGCCACAGACTAGCGGGAGCGTGGGAGACCCAGTACTTC
NA	NA	TRBJ2-3	TRBV7-3	CASSFAGGDTQYF	TGTGCCAGCAGCTTTGCGGGTGGGGATACGCAGTATTTT
NA	NA	TRBJ1-1	TRBV6-6	CASSKGQSTEAFF	TGTGCCAGCAGTAAAGGACAAAGCACTGAAGCTTTCTTT
NA	NA	TRBJ1-2	TRBV29-1	CSAGDPRRSPNYGYTF	TGCAGCGCTGGAGATCCCCGGAGGAGTCCTAACTATGGCTACACCTTC
NA	NA	TRBJ1-1	TRBV19	CASFPWGGGTEAFF	TGTGCCAGTTTCCCTTGGGGGGGTGGCACTGAAGCTTTCTTT
NA	NA	TRBJ2-7	TRBV6-6	CASSYVDYEQYF	TGTGCCAGCAGTTACGTTGACTACGAGCAGTACTTC
NA	NA	TRBJ1-6	TRBV11-2	CASSLWAGENSPLHF	TGTGCCAGCAGCTTATGGGCAGGGGAGAATTCACCCCTCCACTTT